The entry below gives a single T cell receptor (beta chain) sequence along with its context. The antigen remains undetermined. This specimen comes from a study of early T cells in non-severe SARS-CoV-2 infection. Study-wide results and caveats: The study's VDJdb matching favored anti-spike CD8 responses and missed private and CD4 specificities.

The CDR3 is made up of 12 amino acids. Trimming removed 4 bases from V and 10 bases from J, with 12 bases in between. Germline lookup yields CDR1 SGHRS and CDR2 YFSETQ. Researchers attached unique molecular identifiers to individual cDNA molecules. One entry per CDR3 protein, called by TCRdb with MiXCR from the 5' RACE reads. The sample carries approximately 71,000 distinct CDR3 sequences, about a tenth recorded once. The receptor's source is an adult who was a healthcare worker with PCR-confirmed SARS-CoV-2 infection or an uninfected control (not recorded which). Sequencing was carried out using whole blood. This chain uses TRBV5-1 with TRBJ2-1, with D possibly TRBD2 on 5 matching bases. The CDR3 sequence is CASSLEGTEQFF. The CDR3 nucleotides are TGCGCCAGCAGCCTAGAGGGAACCGAGCAGTTCTTC.